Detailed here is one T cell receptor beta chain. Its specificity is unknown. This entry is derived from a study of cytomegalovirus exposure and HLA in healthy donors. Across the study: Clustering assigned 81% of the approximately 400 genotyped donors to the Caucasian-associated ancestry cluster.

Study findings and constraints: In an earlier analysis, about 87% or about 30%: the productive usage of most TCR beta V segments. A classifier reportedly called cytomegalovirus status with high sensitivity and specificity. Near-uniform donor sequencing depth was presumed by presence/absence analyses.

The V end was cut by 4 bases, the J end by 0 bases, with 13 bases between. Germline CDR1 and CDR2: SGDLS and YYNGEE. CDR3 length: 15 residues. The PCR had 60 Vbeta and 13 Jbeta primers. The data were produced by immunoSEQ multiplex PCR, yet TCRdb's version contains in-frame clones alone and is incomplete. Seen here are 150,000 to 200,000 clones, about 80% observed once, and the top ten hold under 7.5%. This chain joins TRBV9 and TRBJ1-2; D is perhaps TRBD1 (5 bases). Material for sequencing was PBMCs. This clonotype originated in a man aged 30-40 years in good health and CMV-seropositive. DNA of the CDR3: TGTGCCAGCAGCATAACTACAGGAGCTAACTATGGCTACACCTTC. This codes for CASSITTGANYGYTF.